What follows is one T cell receptor (beta chain) and its context. TCRdb's table, derived via immunoSEQ multiplex PCR, lists solely in-frame clones and lacks some. The sample carries about 340,000 clones, under 95% recorded once. This sample is drawn from a study of blood T cell repertoires in COVID-19. This CDR3 contains 15 residues. The V and J genes are TRBV21-1 and TRBJ1-5. TRBV21-1 is assigned pseudogene status. Sequencing was done on a sample of peripheral blood. The TCR was taken from a woman aged 18-29 years who had recovered from COVID-19. As DNA, the CDR3 is TGTGCCAGCAGCAAAGCTATAGAAAGCAATCAGCCCCAGCATTTT. It yields the protein CASSKAIESNQPQHF.